The rows below give T cell receptor beta chains drawn from one sample of a study of shared clonotypes between healthy human individuals. Some clones are missing from TCRdb's copy, which holds only in-frame ones; the method was immunoSEQ multiplex PCR. The table has 450,000 to 500,000 clones, over 75% seen once; the top ten hold over 9.5%. The sequenced material came from PBMCs. All receptors come from a woman aged 40 to 50 in good health. Some clones in this sample may be carry-over from other donors' samples. Both conserved end residues are part of each CDR3. Each record gives: CDR3 protein, CDR3 DNA, V gene, clone size, D gene, J gene. The D gene is left open where the match is weak. A clone size is listed for some rows: how often the clone was seen (once, few, many), or a class if it is expanded.

CASSGWDPSGGYTF TGTGCCAGCAGCGGGTGGGACCCTTCGGGTGGCTACACCTTC TRBV11-3 - - TRBJ1-2
CASSLGTEYGYTF TGTGCCAGTAGCCTCGGGACAGAGTATGGCTACACCTTC TRBV19 - TRBD1 TRBJ1-2
CASNRDSSSYEQYF TGCGCCAGCAACCGGGACAGCAGCTCCTACGAGCAGTACTTC TRBV5-1 once TRBD1 TRBJ2-7
CASSGGMDRVFFVGEKLFF TGTGCCAGCAGTGGGGGTATGGACAGGGTGTTTTTTGTGGGTGAAAAACTGTTTTTT TRBV6-1 - TRBD1 TRBJ1-4
CASSSQREIIEQFF TGTGCCAGCAGCTCCCAGCGGGAGATTATTGAGCAGTTCTTC TRBV11-2 - TRBD2 TRBJ2-1
CASSPASGSTDTQYF TGTGCCAGCAGCCCGGCCAGCGGCAGCACAGATACGCAGTATTTT TRBV7-6 - - TRBJ2-3
CASSWGYTTSYEQYF TGTGCCAGCAGCTGGGGATACACTACCTCCTACGAGCAGTACTTC TRBV5-6 - - TRBJ2-7
CASSPTGQGWNEQFF TGTGCCAGCAGCCCCACGGGACAGGGTTGGAATGAGCAGTTCTTC TRBV7-9 - TRBD1 TRBJ2-1
CASSYSSYAETQYF TGTGCCAGCAGTTACTCTTCATACGCAGAGACCCAGTACTTC TRBV6-5 - - TRBJ2-5
CASSLALAGVVNEQFF TGTGCCAGCAGCTTAGCCCTAGCGGGAGTAGTCAATGAGCAGTTCTTC TRBV7-9 - TRBD2 TRBJ2-1
CASSLQGTEAFF TGTGCCAGCAGTTTGCAGGGCACCGAAGCTTTCTTT TRBV2 medium-sized - TRBJ1-1
CASSLRTRVGELFF TGTGCCAGCAGTTTACGGACTCGGGTCGGGGAGCTGTTTTTT TRBV27 - - TRBJ2-2
CASSLGWSEGTEAFF TGCGCCAGCAGCTTGGGGTGGTCTGAGGGCACTGAAGCTTTCTTT TRBV5-1 - - TRBJ1-1
CASSVGLGVNSGEKLFF TGCGCCAGCAGCGTGGGTTTGGGGGTGAATTCCGGGGAAAAACTGTTTTTT TRBV5-1 many - TRBJ1-4
CASSFVAGVGSQETQYF TGTGCTAGCAGCTTTGTCGCGGGGGTTGGGTCCCAAGAGACCCAGTACTTC TRBV7-7 - TRBD2 TRBJ2-5
CASSDRSITEAFF TGTGCCAGCAGTGACAGGTCCATCACTGAAGCTTTCTTT TRBV6-1 - - TRBJ1-1
CASSVGATTNEKLFF TGTGCCAGCAGCGTAGGCGCCACGACTAATGAAAAACTGTTTTTT TRBV9 - - TRBJ1-4
CASSEKGSGSDEQFF TGTGCCAGCAGTGAAAAGGGTAGCGGGAGTGATGAGCAGTTCTTC TRBV25-1 many TRBD2 TRBJ2-1
CASSPDQNQPQHF TGTGCCAGCAGCCCGGACCAAAATCAGCCCCAGCATTTT TRBV7-2 few - TRBJ1-5
CASSTPGRGETQYF TGCGCCAGCAGCACACCAGGCCGGGGAGAGACCCAGTACTTC TRBV5-1 once - TRBJ2-5
CASSTSVRDRAFNQPQHF TGTGCCAGCAGCACATCGGTCCGGGACAGGGCTTTCAATCAGCCCCAGCATTTT TRBV21-1 - - TRBJ1-5
CASSQEPGLAYEQYF TGTGCCAGCAGCCAAGAGCCGGGACTAGCTTACGAGCAGTACTTC TRBV4-2 once TRBD2 TRBJ2-7
CASSGTSGSYEQYF TGTGCCAGCAGCGGGACTAGCGGGAGTTACGAGCAGTACTTC TRBV11-2 - TRBD2 TRBJ2-7
CASSPDPLRSYEQYF TGTGCCAGCAGCCCGGACCCTCTTCGATCCTACGAGCAGTACTTC TRBV5-5 - - TRBJ2-7
CASSWGQGDEAFF TGCGCCAGCAGCTGGGGACAAGGAGACGAAGCTTTCTTT TRBV5-1 - - TRBJ1-1
CASSQEAESYGYTF TGTGCCAGCAGCCAAGAGGCTGAGTCATATGGCTACACCTTC TRBV4-2 few - TRBJ1-2
CASRANLDGYTF TGTGCCAGCAGGGCGAATCTAGATGGCTACACCTTC TRBV6-5 - - TRBJ1-2
CASSSTSGRSTGELFF TGTGCCAGCAGCTCGACTAGCGGGAGGAGCACCGGGGAGCTGTTTTTT TRBV5-6 - TRBD2 TRBJ2-2
CAISDRTYQPQHF TGTGCCATCAGTGACAGGACCTATCAGCCCCAGCATTTT TRBV10-3 - - TRBJ1-5
CASSALTGDGELFF TGTGCCAGTAGTGCCCTGACAGGGGACGGGGAGCTGTTTTTT TRBV19 - TRBD1 TRBJ2-2
CASSFVRDNEQFF TGCGCCAGCAGCTTCGTCCGGGACAATGAGCAGTTCTTC TRBV5-1 - - TRBJ2-1
CASSIRPSGRTPYEQYF TGTGCCAGTAGTATTCGCCCTAGCGGGAGAACCCCCTACGAGCAGTACTTC TRBV19 - TRBD2 TRBJ2-7
CASSSRQGGTGELFF TGTGCCAGCAGCTCAAGACAGGGAGGGACCGGGGAGCTGTTTTTT TRBV9 - - TRBJ2-2
CASSLDMNTEAFF TGTGCCAGCAGCTTAGACATGAACACTGAAGCTTTCTTT TRBV11-1 - - TRBJ1-1
CASSPATGRSYETQYF TGCGCCAGCAGCCCGGCCACAGGGAGGTCGTACGAGACCCAGTACTTC TRBV5-1 - - TRBJ2-5
CASSIGLGEQFF TGTGCCAGCAGTATCGGTCTGGGTGAGCAGTTCTTC TRBV27 large - TRBJ2-1
CASSEVGTEAFF TGTGCCAGCAGTGAAGTTGGCACTGAAGCTTTCTTT TRBV6-1 - - TRBJ1-1
CASSLTQGVETQYF TGTGCCAGCAGTTTGACGCAGGGGGTAGAGACCCAGTACTTC TRBV27 - TRBD1 TRBJ2-5
CAWSVGSIGLAGGETQYF TGTGCCTGGAGTGTAGGGTCCATAGGACTAGCGGGAGGAGAGACCCAGTACTTC TRBV30 - TRBD2 TRBJ2-5
CASSMSGGLIYEQYF TGTGCCAGTAGTATGAGTGGGGGACTAATATACGAGCAGTACTTC TRBV19 - TRBD2 TRBJ2-7
CASSVTGGTDTQYF TGTGCCAGTAGTGTAACGGGAGGCACAGATACGCAGTATTTT TRBV19 - - TRBJ2-3
CASSPSGPYEQYF TGTGCCAGCAGTCCCTCGGGGCCCTACGAGCAGTACTTC TRBV28 - - TRBJ2-7
CASSLRAGTSGTNEQFF TGTGCCAGCAGCTTAAGGGCCGGGACTAGCGGGACGAATGAGCAGTTCTTC TRBV7-3 - TRBD2 TRBJ2-1
CASSVEGVSRGNTIYF TGTGCCAGCAGCGTAGAAGGAGTCAGTCGGGGAAACACCATATATTTT TRBV9 - - TRBJ1-3
CASSLDLGGCTEAFF TGCGCCAGCAGCTTGGACTTGGGGGGGTGCACTGAAGCTTTCTTT TRBV5-1 - - TRBJ1-1
CASSLDKDVHNEQFF TGTGCCAGCAGCTTAGACAAGGACGTACACAATGAGCAGTTCTTC TRBV7-2 - - TRBJ2-1
CAISGSDSNYGYTF TGTGCCATCAGTGGAAGCGACAGCAACTATGGCTACACCTTC TRBV10-3 - - TRBJ1-2
CSVCDRDKSDEQYF TGCAGCGTCTGCGACCGGGACAAGAGCGACGAGCAGTACTTC TRBV29-1 - - TRBJ2-7
CASSRGFDYGYTF TGTGCCAGTTCCCGGGGCTTTGACTATGGCTACACCTTC TRBV19 - - TRBJ1-2
CASQKSSGANVLTF TGTGCCAGTCAGAAGAGCTCTGGGGCCAACGTCCTGACTTTC TRBV28 - - TRBJ2-6
CAWSPGTEAFF TGTGCCTGGAGTCCAGGGACTGAAGCTTTCTTT TRBV30 - - TRBJ1-1
CASSLRSGSENEQFF TGCGCCAGCAGCTTGAGGTCGGGATCGGAGAATGAGCAGTTCTTC TRBV5-1 - - TRBJ2-1
CATTLPGQGTADTQYF TGTGCCACTACGCTCCCGGGACAGGGTACCGCAGATACGCAGTATTTT TRBV2 - TRBD1 TRBJ2-3
CASSPQGGWGQPQHF TGTGCCAGCTCACCACAGGGAGGTTGGGGTCAGCCCCAGCATTTT TRBV18 - - TRBJ1-5
CASSPGRSYEQYF TGTGCCAGTAGTCCCGGACGGTCCTACGAGCAGTACTTC TRBV19 - - TRBJ2-7
CASSLTDRGALGGYTF TGTGCCAGCAGCTTAACGGATAGGGGGGCCCTAGGTGGCTACACCTTC TRBV7-9 - - TRBJ1-2
CASSTYPNTGELFF TGTGCCAGCAGCACCTACCCCAACACCGGGGAGCTGTTTTTT TRBV7-3 few - TRBJ2-2
CASTASGLGGLEQYF TGTGCCAGCACCGCGTCGGGACTAGGGGGCCTAGAGCAGTACTTC TRBV6-6 - - TRBJ2-7